Listed here is a single TCR beta chain. Its target is not known. The data are from a study of T cell responses to AZD1222 COVID-19 vaccine. Only in-frame clones appear in the TCRdb table, and some are missing; sequencing was by immunoSEQ multiplex PCR. The sample yields roughly 200,000 clones, roughly 92% seen once. The study, taken as a whole, reports: The sample set comprised mostly white British donors with more females, and clonal diversity was possibly underestimated. Vaccine-associated CD4 TCRs spanned spike, dominant at 160-218 and 743-854. The study identified only a handful of AZD1222 recipients as seropositive at baseline.

The germline gives CDR1 MNHEY, CDR2 SMNVEV (reference sequence). Trimming stripped 4 bases from V and 0 bases from J, with 7 bases between. This CDR3 has 13 amino acids. This receptor was obtained from an adult who received the MenACWY meningococcal vaccine as a control. The sequencing here drew on peripheral blood, taken 28 days after the second dose of the MenACWY control vaccine. This sequence joins TRBV27 and TRBJ2-7; no clear D gene. CDR3 residues: CASSSWSSYEQYF. The DNA of the CDR3 is TGTGCCAGCAGTTCCTGGAGCTCCTACGAGCAGTACTTC.